This T cell receptor (beta chain) appears in the sequencing data of a study of cytomegalovirus exposure and HLA in healthy donors. Across the whole study: From 150 million to 200 million T cells, an earlier analysis saw 100 million to 140 million unique TCR beta sequences. General observations from the study: Immune exposure information available was restricted to CMV serostatus.

As for this clone: Antigen specificity is unknown.

60 Vbeta and 13 Jbeta primers were used in PCR. Produced via immunoSEQ multiplex PCR; TCRdb's table is partial and in-frame only. The table records approximately 170,000 clones, 60% to 80% of them present only once. The V gene's germline CDR1 is SGHTA and CDR2 FQGTGA. The V segment lost 2 bases and the J segment 6 bases; nucleotides outside the gene matches: 2. The CDR3 totals 16 residues. Though probably carrying unrecorded immune exposures, donors were nominally healthy at sampling. This chain links TRBV7-3 with TRBJ2-1; TRBD2 matches at 15 bases. What was sequenced was PBMCs. This receptor was identified in a male donor in good health and CMV-seronegative. The CDR3: CASSLQGLAGGNEQFF. The CDR3 bases are TGTGCCAGCAGCTTACAGGGACTAGCGGGGGGCAATGAGCAGTTCTTC.